Sequencing of this T cell receptor (beta chain) was carried out in a study of blood T cell repertoires in COVID-19. About the research overall: Researchers got acute and convalescent COVID-19 samples from the United States, Italy and Spain. T cells, B-cell-depleted T cells, or PBMCs provided the cDNA or gDNA that served as material.

This CDR3 is 15 amino acids long. Trimming removed 2 bases from V and 5 bases from J; junction bases left unmatched: 6. Germline CDR1 is LGHNA and CDR2 is YSLEER. Methods used by the authors: Reference gene primer amplification in the assay estimated nucleated cell counts. Only in-frame clones appear in the TCRdb table, and some are missing; sequencing was by immunoSEQ multiplex PCR. V, J and clone size are those of that table, while D and trimming were read from the DNA. The data contain about 42,000 clones, around nine tenths of them seen just once; the ten biggest clones take up about 0.36%. The specimen was peripheral blood. This receptor was taken from a human donor in a cohort sampled during active COVID-19. The chain uses TRBV4-3 and TRBJ1-1, with 9 nucleotides matching TRBD1. The CDR3 nucleotides read TGCGCCAGCAGCCAACTACACAGGGGGCCAACTGAAGCTTTCTTT. Its translation: CASSQLHRGPTEAFF.